The 10 T cell receptor beta chains reported below all come from one sample, sequenced in a study of human T cells and chemical hapten exposure. TCRdb re-analysed the RACE reads in MiXCR, keeping a single row per CDR3 protein. Found here are roughly 380,000 distinct CDR3 sequences, 4.5% to 5.5% of them singletons; the top ten hold 2% to 3%. Time point described: pre-sensitization, week 0. Treatment: therapeutic diphenylcyclopropenone sensitization with weekly scalp DPC. This specimen consisted of whole blood, obtained in connection with sensitization to the hapten diphenylcyclopropenone (DPC). The source is a woman aged 50 to 60 with alopecia areata. Some clones in this sample may be carry-over from other donors' samples.

V usage is TRBV9 and J usage is TRBJ2-7, with 12 nucleotides matching TRBD2. The CDR3 has 14 residues. V lost 0 bases and J lost 6; bases outside the gene matches: 1. CDR1 and CDR2 from the germline V gene are SGDLS and YYNGEE. CDR3 nucleotides: TGTGCCAGCAGCGTAGCGACTAGCGGGGGCGAGCAGTACTTC. It codes for CASSVATSGGEQYF.

In this sample, this clonotype turned up many times. V gene TRBV12-3 or TRBV12-4 combines with J gene TRBJ2-7; no clear D. The CDR3 contains 14 residues. The V gene lost 0 bases and the J gene lost 6 bases, with 12 bases spanning the gap. The CDR3 DNA follows: TGTGCCAGCAGTTTAGCGCAATACCGTTCCGAGCAGTACTTC. This translates into CASSLAQYRSEQYF.

This clonotype appeared many times. This chain links TRBV5-1 with TRBJ1-1; D remains ambiguous. Trimming removed 4 bases at V and 7 bases at J, with 14 bases between. Germline-derived CDR1 and CDR2 are SGHRS and YFSETQ. CDR3 size: 13 residues. CDR3 DNA sequence: TGCGCCAGCAGCATAACAGCGAAGGGTGAAGCTTTCTTT. The encoded protein is CASSITAKGEAFF.

The chain links TRBV9 to TRBJ2-1; 11 bases line up with TRBD2. CDR3 length: 15 amino acids. Looked up from germline, CDR1 is SGDLS and CDR2 is YYNGEE. Trimming took 0 bases from V and 7 from J; bases not matched to a gene: 3. CDR3 residues: CASSVGLAGWNEQFF. As DNA, the CDR3 is TGTGCCAGCAGCGTAGGACTAGCGGGGTGGAATGAGCAGTTCTTC.

This clonotype was detected ten times or more. The chain carries TRBV7-2 and TRBJ2-7; possibly TRBD1 or TRBD2 for D (6 bases each). V was clipped by 5 bases and J by 2 bases, with 16 bases between them. This CDR3 has 15 amino acids. Germline loops: CDR1 SGHTA, CDR2 FQGNSA. CDR3 loop: CASSPRRGEPYEQYF. The CDR3 DNA reads as TGTGCCAGCAGCCCTAGAAGGGGGGAACCCTACGAGCAGTACTTC.

In this sample, this clonotype turned up a few times. The V call is TRBV6-2 or TRBV6-3, the J call TRBJ1-2, with D uncertain. The CDR3 extends over 13 amino acids. V shed 2 bases and J shed 0 bases, with 4 bases lying between them. Germline V CDR1 and CDR2: MNHEY, SVGEGT. CDR3 DNA: TGTGCCAGCAGTTACCCCCCTAACTATGGCTACACCTTC. It translates to CASSYPPNYGYTF.

This rearrangement joins TRBV29-1 to TRBJ2-3; 8 positions agree with TRBD1. V was clipped by 2 bases and J by 2 bases; unmatched bases: 3. CDR3 length equals 14 residues. Germline lookup yields CDR1 SQVTM and CDR2 ANQGSEA. CDR3 residues: CSVESDRATDTQYF. In DNA, the CDR3 is TGCAGCGTTGAATCGGACAGGGCCACAGATACGCAGTATTTT.

This chain uses TRBV27 with TRBJ2-3; no firm D call. The CDR3 sequence is 15 residues long. Germline V gene data show CDR1 as MNHEY and CDR2 as SMNVEV (reference sequence). V lost 3 bases to trimming and J lost 0 bases, with 10 bases between them. In nucleotides, the CDR3 is TGTGCCAGCAGTTTTAGGCAGGAGAGCACAGATACGCAGTATTTT. Its translation is CASSFRQESTDTQYF.

This clonotype has a handful of counts. The chain employs TRBV6-6 and TRBJ1-1; TRBD1 is a possible D gene (5 bases). The CDR3 sequence is 11 residues long. V lost 7 bases and J lost 7, with 10 bases in between. The V gene's germline CDR1 is MNHNY and CDR2 SVGAGI (reference sequence). The CDR3 here is CASTAGIEAFF. The DNA for the CDR3 is TGTGCCAGCACCGCAGGGATTGAAGCTTTCTTT.

V is TRBV25-1 and J is TRBJ2-5; perhaps TRBD2 as D (6 bases). The CDR3 is made up of 13 amino acids. V dropped 8 bases and J dropped 7 bases, with 17 bases sitting between them. CDR1 MGHDK and CDR2 SYGVNS come from the germline V gene. In DNA form, the CDR3 reads TGTGCCAGCGCCGGACCAGGAGGGGCGACCCAGTACTTC. It specifies CASAGPGGATQYF.